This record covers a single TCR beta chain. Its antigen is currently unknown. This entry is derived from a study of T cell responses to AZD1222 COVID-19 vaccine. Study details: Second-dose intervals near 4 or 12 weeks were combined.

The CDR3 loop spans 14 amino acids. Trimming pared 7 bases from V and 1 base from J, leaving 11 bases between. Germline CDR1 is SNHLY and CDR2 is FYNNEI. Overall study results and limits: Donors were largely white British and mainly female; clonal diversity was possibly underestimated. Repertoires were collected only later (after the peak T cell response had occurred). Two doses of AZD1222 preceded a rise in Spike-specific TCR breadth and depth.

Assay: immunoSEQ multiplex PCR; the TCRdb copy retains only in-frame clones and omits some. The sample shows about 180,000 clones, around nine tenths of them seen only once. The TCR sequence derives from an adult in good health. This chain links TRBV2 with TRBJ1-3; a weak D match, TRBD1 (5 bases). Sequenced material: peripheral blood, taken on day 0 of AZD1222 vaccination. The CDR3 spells CASNLQGSGNTIYF. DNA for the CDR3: TGTGCCAGCAACCTGCAGGGTTCTGGAAACACCATATATTTT.